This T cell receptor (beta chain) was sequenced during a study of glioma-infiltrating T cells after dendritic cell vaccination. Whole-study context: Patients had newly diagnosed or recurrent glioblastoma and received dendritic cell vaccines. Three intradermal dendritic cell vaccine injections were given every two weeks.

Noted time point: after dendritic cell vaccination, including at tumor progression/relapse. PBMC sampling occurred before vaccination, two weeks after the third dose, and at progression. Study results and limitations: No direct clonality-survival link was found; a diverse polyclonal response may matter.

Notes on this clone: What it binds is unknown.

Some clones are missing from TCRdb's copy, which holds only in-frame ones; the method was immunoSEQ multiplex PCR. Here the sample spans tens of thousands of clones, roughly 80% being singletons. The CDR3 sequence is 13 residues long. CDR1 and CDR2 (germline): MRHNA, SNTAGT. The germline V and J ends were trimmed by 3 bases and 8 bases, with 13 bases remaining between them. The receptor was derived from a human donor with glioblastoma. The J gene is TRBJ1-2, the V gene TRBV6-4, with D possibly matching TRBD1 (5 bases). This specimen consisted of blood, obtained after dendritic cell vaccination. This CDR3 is CASSEGGTLGYTF. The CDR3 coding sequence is TGTGCCAGCAGTGAGGGGGGGACTTTAGGCTACACCTTC.